This T cell receptor (beta chain) stems from a study of shared clonotypes between healthy human individuals. CDR1 SGHRS and CDR2 YFSETQ come from the germline V gene. The CDR3 has 14 residues. J was trimmed by 4 bases and V by 0 bases; bases with no gene match: 3. The table came from immunoSEQ multiplex PCR; TCRdb's copy has only in-frame clones and leaves some out. The table records some 900,000 clones, less than 85% of them present only once. The receptor was derived from a man younger than 35 in good health. The specimen sequenced was memory CD4+ T cells sorted from blood. Subset given: CD45RA-negative fraction. V is TRBV5-1 and J is TRBJ2-5; 7 bases agree with TRBD1. CDR3 in amino acids: CASSLEGAGETQYF. The CDR3 DNA reads TGCGCCAGCAGCTTGGAGGGGGCGGGAGAGACCCAGTACTTC.